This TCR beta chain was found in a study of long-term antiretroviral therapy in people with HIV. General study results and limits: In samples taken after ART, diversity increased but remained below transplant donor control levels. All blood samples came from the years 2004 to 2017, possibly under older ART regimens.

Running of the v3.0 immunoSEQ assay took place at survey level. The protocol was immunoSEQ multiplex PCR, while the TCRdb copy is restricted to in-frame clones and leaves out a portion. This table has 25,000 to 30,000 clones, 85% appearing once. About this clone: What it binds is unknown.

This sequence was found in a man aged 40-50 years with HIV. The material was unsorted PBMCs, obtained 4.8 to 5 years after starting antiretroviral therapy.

CDR3 residues: CASATGDEQYF. The CDR3 coding sequence is TGTGCCAGCGCAACAGGGGACGAGCAGTACTTC. The chain couples TRBV27 to TRBJ2-7; 7 bases agree with TRBD1. V lost 8 bases to trimming and J lost 5 bases; unmatched junction nucleotides: 3. The CDR3 runs 11 residues. Germline CDR1 reads MNHEY; CDR2 reads SMNVEV (reference sequence).